What follows are 18 T cell receptor beta chains derived from one specimen sequenced in a study of blood T cell repertoires in COVID-19. Data came from immunoSEQ multiplex PCR; TCRdb stores just in-frame clones and leaves some out. This sample carries 350,000 to 450,000 clones, 89% of them seen once, and the ten largest clones take about 1.7%. Specimen: PBMCs or T cells enriched from blood (not recorded which). The origin of the receptors is a woman younger than 45 who had recovered from COVID-19.

This clone was seen a few times. The rearrangement links TRBV5-4 to TRBJ2-7; TRBD2 agrees at 8 bases. The CDR3 covers 16 residues. Germline CDR1 is SGHNT and CDR2 is YYREEE (reference sequence). V lost 0 bases to trimming and J lost 3 bases; unmatched junction nucleotides: 8. CDR3 coding DNA: TGTGCCAGCAGCTTGGCCGGGAGGGGGAACTACTACGAGCAGTACTTC. Translated: CASSLAGRGNYYEQYF.

This chain links TRBV18 with TRBJ2-5; 7 bases are shared with TRBD2. V gave up 2 bases and J gave up 7 bases; unmatched junction bases: 7. Germline V lookup: CDR1 KGHSH, CDR2 LQKENI. The CDR3 extends over 14 amino acids. Here the CDR3 DNA reads TGTGCCAGCTCACCAGCTAGCGGCCAGAGGACCCAGTACTTC. Its protein product is CASSPASGQRTQYF.

In regard to this clone: Within the sample, other DNA sequences also encode this same CDR3. J is TRBJ2-4 and V is TRBV29-1; D is perhaps TRBD1 (6 bases). The CDR3 is 13 residues long. The V gene lost 4 bases and the J gene lost 7 bases, with 14 bases spanning the gap. Germline V gives CDR1 SQVTM, CDR2 ANQGSEA. CDR3 region: CSVARTGGNIQYF. The CDR3 region has the DNA TGCAGCGTTGCAAGGACTGGGGGCAACATTCAGTACTTC.

V gene TRBV7-2 combines with J gene TRBJ1-6; D call uncertain. CDR1 is SGHTA, CDR2 FQGNSA, per germline. Trimming left V 3 bases short and J 7 bases short, with 13 bases between. CDR3 length: 15 amino acids. This CDR3 is CASSLFGGENSPLHF. The CDR3 nucleotides are TGTGCCAGCAGCTTGTTTGGCGGGGAAAATTCACCCCTCCACTTT.

J is TRBJ1-1 and V is TRBV9; no clear D gene. Germline assignment: CDR1 SGDLS and CDR2 YYNGEE. The CDR3 extends over 13 amino acids. The ends were cut back, 4 bases at V and 5 bases at J, with 12 bases in the middle. The CDR3 coding sequence is TGTGCCAGCAGCCTAGGGAGAGGAACTGAAGCTTTCTTT. This gives the protein CASSLGRGTEAFF.

This chain links TRBV7-3 with TRBJ1-4; TRBD1 is a possible D gene (5 bases). The V end lost 6 bases, the J end lost 7 bases, and 12 bases lay between the germline ends. CDR1 SGHTA and CDR2 FQGTGA come from the germline V gene. The CDR3 length is 13 residues. CDR3 residues: CASSLGAGEKLFF. In DNA, the CDR3 is TGTGCCAGCAGTCTAGGGGCTGGTGAAAAACTGTTTTTT.

V and J are TRBV10-3 and TRBJ2-4; 11 positions match TRBD2. The ends lost 3 bases at V and 3 bases at J; junction bases unmatched: 10. This CDR3 comprises 18 residues. CDR1 ENHRY and CDR2 SYGVKD come from the germline V gene. The CDR3 coding sequence is TGTGCCATCAGTGACCCTTTGACTAGCGGGGAGGGCAAAAACATTCAGTACTTC. Translated, it gives CAISDPLTSGEGKNIQYF.

The rearrangement uses TRBV2 and TRBJ2-1; perhaps TRBD1 as D (6 bases). This CDR3 contains 13 residues. Germline CDR1 reads SNHLY; CDR2 reads FYNNEI. V was cut by 6 bases and J by 12 bases, with 18 bases left in between. The CDR3 region is CASRPGQSRGQFF. The DNA of the CDR3 is TGTGCCAGCAGACCCGGACAGTCACGGGGGCAGTTCTTC.

This clone turned up a few times. The chain recombines TRBV4-1 with TRBJ1-4; TRBD1 agrees at 9 bases. Losses at the gene ends were 4 bases for V and 7 bases for J; bases not matched to a gene: 7. This CDR3 has 15 residues. From germline, CDR1 is MGHRA and CDR2 YSYEKL. The CDR3: CASSREQGAGEKLFF. CDR3 nucleotides: TGCGCCAGCAGCCGAGAACAGGGGGCGGGTGAAAAACTGTTTTTT.

The CDR3 reads CASSMGGGANTGELFF. CDR3 nucleotides: TGTGCCAGTAGTATGGGGGGAGGGGCGAACACCGGGGAGCTGTTTTTT. The chain links TRBV19 to TRBJ2-2; TRBD2 agrees at 7 bases. CDR1 LNHDA and CDR2 SQIVND come from the germline V gene (reference sequence). This CDR3 spans 16 amino acids. Trimming at V came to 3 bases and at J to 0 bases, leaving 4 bases not matched to a gene.

The chain is built from TRBV4-3 and TRBJ2-7; D uncertain. Germline V gives CDR1 LGHNA, CDR2 YSLEER. The length of the CDR3 is 14 residues. V shed 3 bases and J shed 3 bases, with 12 bases lying between them. CDR3 sequence: CASSHNLGDYEQYF. The CDR3 DNA follows: TGCGCCAGCAGCCATAATCTGGGCGACTACGAGCAGTACTTC.

Points on this clone: An end of the junction does not agree with germline; a read error may underlie this. Other DNA sequences of this sample code for an identical CDR3. This chain joins TRBV6-5 and TRBJ1-2; no reliable D call. Germline V gives CDR1 MNHEY, CDR2 SVGAGI. CDR3 length: 15 amino acids. CDR3 nucleotides: TGCGCCAGCAGTCGCCATAGTCGCGAGTCGTTTGGCTACACCTTC. This encodes CASSRHSRESFGYTF.

V and J are TRBV5-4 and TRBJ1-2, with 10 bases lining up with TRBD1. Germline assignment: CDR1 SGHNT and CDR2 YYREEE (reference sequence). CDR3 length: 17 amino acids. The J segment lost 0 bases and the V segment lost 4 bases, leaving 9 bases of the junction unmatched. CDR3 coding DNA: TGTGCCAGCAGCCGTGGGACAGGGGTAGATTCTAACTATGGCTACACCTTC. Encoded protein: CASSRGTGVDSNYGYTF. Full variable domain (remainder filled in from reference TRBV5-4 and TRBJ1-2): ETGVTQSPTHLIKTRGQQVTLRCSSQSGHNTVSWYQQALGQGPQFIFQYYREEENGRGNFPPRFSGLQFPNYSSELNVNALELDDSALYLCASSRGTGVDSNYGYTFGSGTRLTVV.

This clone has more than one count but fewer than ten. This chain uses TRBV10-1 with TRBJ1-3, with no clear D. This CDR3 has 13 amino acids. The germline V gene has CDR1 WNHNN and CDR2 SYGVQD (reference sequence). V was cut by 6 bases and J by 3 bases, with 9 bases left in between. CDR3 bases: TGCGCCAGCAGCTCAGGATTTGGAAACACCATATATTTT. It specifies CASSSGFGNTIYF.

This chain connects TRBV15 to TRBJ2-1, with TRBD2 identical over 7 bases. The CDR3 is made up of 15 amino acids. The junction had 5 bases not matched to a gene; V was cut back by 1 base and J by 5 bases. Germline-derived CDR1 and CDR2 are LNHNV and YYDKDF (reference sequence). The CDR3 nucleotides read TGTGCCACCAGCAGAGGGATCGCGGGAGACAATGAGCAGTTCTTC. Amino acids: CATSRGIAGDNEQFF.

The V and J genes are TRBV3-1 (or the pseudogene TRBV3-2) and TRBJ2-1; D unclear. Germline assignment: CDR1 LGHDT and CDR2 YNNKEL (reference sequence). This CDR3 contains 16 residues. The V end lost 6 bases, the J end lost 6 bases, and 21 bases lay between the germline ends. The CDR3 reads CASRNLNGSAGNEQFF. CDR3 in DNA: TGTGCCAGCAGAAATCTTAACGGGTCTGCTGGCAATGAGCAGTTCTTC.

This clone was counted only a few times. The chain combines TRBV10-3 with TRBJ1-2; 7 bases map to TRBD1. Trimming cost V 2 bases and J 5 bases; bases outside gene matches: 11. CDR3 size: 16 residues. Germline-derived CDR1 and CDR2 are ENHRY and SYGVKD. CDR3: CAISEPRGTASYGYTF. The DNA for the CDR3 is TGTGCCATCAGTGAGCCCCGGGGGACAGCGTCATATGGCTACACCTTC.

Written as DNA, the CDR3 is TGTGCCAGCAGCTTAGCCCGGGGGAGGGGGAACACTGAAGCTTTCTTT. Translating it yields CASSLARGRGNTEAFF. The genes are TRBV11-2 and TRBJ1-1; D is possibly TRBD1 (5 bases). Germline-derived CDR1 and CDR2 are SGHAT and FQNNGV. This CDR3 spans 16 amino acids. The ends were cut back, 1 base at V and 1 base at J, with 13 bases in the middle.